The text below deals with one T cell receptor beta chain. With 60 Vbeta and 13 Jbeta primers, the PCR was carried out. The method was immunoSEQ multiplex PCR; TCRdb's version includes in-frame clones alone and lacks a portion of them. The profile shows roughly 120,000 clones, over 75% of them singletons. The CDR3 is 15 amino acids. The V end was cut by 5 bases, the J end by 0 bases, with 14 bases between. In germline, CDR1 is SEHNR, CDR2 FQNEAQ (reference sequence). The record originates from a study of cytomegalovirus exposure and HLA in healthy donors. This sequence originates from a woman between 18 and 29 years old in good health and CMV-seronegative. The sequenced sample was PBMCs. The V call is TRBV7-9, the J call TRBJ2-7; D is perhaps TRBD1 (6 bases). The CDR3: CASSREGHHSYEQYF. CDR3 bases: TGTGCCAGCAGCCGAGAGGGACATCACTCCTACGAGCAGTACTTC.